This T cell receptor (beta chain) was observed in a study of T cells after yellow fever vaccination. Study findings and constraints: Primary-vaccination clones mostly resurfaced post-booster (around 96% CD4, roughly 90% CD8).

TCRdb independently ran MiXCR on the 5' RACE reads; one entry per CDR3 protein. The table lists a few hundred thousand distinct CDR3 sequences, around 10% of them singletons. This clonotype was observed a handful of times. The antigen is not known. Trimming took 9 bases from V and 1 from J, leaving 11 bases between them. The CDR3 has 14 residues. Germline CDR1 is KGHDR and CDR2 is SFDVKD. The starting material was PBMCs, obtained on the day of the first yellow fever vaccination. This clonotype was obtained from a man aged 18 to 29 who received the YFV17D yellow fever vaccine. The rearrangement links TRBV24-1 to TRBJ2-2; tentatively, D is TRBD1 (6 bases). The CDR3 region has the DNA TGTGCCACCTCGACAGGCCTGAACACCGGGGAGCTGTTTTTT. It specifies CATSTGLNTGELFF.